The rows below give T cell receptor beta chains drawn from one sample of a study of CD8 T cells in Susac syndrome. TCRdb fed the immunoSEQ multiplex PCR reads into MiXCR, producing one record per CDR3 protein. In the table there are over 140,000 distinct CDR3 sequences, about 95% of which are singletons. Sequencing was performed on CD4+ T cells from PBMCs. Every receptor here comes from a human donor with Susac syndrome. Each CDR3 is given with its conserved first and last residue. D genes are given only for firm matches. For some rows the clone size is stated as once, few or many, or as a class when expanded; others skip it.

CDR3 length | J gene | clone size | D gene | V gene | CDR3 DNA | CDR3 protein
13 | TRBJ1-4 | . | . | TRBV3-1 | TGTGCCAGCAGCCAAAGCACTAATGAAAAACTGTTTTTT | CASSQSTNEKLFF
16 | TRBJ2-7 | . | TRBD1 | TRBV30 | TGTGCCTGGAGTGTGGATCAGACAGGGAAAAGCTACGAGCAGTACTTC | CAWSVDQTGKSYEQYF
15 | TRBJ2-7 | . | . | TRBV25-1 | TGTGCCAGCAGTGGACTAGAGAGATGGGGCTACGAGCAGTACTTC | CASSGLERWGYEQYF
16 | TRBJ2-7 | . | . | TRBV4-2 | TGTGCCAGCAGCCAAGAGACTAGGCAGTTACTTTACGAGCAGTACTTC | CASSQETRQLLYEQYF
13 | TRBJ1-1 | . | . | TRBV7-3 | TGTGCCAGCAGCGAAGGGGCGAACACTGAAGCTTTCTTT | CASSEGANTEAFF
14 | TRBJ1-4 | . | . | TRBV6-4 | TGTGCCAGCAGTCGAGCAGCAACTAATGAAAAACTGTTTTTT | CASSRAATNEKLFF
13 | TRBJ2-3 | . | TRBD2 | TRBV6-6 | TGTGCCAGCAGTCGGGACTACACAGATACGCAGTATTTT | CASSRDYTDTQYF
15 | TRBJ1-6 | . | . | TRBV3-1 | TGTGCCAGCAGCCGAGCGGGGAATTGGAATTCACCCCTCCACTTT | CASSRAGNWNSPLHF
19 | TRBJ2-1 | . | TRBD2 | TRBV29-1 | TGCAGCGTTGTTCCGGGACTAGCGGATTCTGGAACGAACTACAATGAGCAGTTCTTC | CSVVPGLADSGTNYNEQFF
15 | TRBJ2-7 | . | TRBD1 | TRBV9 | TGTGCCAGCAGCGTAGGGGTGGGACAGGACTACGAGCAGTACTTC | CASSVGVGQDYEQYF
13 | TRBJ2-1 | . | . | TRBV29-1 | TGCAGCGTTCGGGCCGGTCCATATCGGGAGCAGTTCTTC | CSVRAGPYREQFF
15 | TRBJ1-6 | . | . | TRBV12-3/TRBV12-4 | TGTGCCAGCAGTTTGGGGGTGGGCAGTTCACCACCCCTCCACTTT | CASSLGVGSSPPLHF
16 | TRBJ1-6 | . | TRBD1 | TRBV11-2 | TGTGCCAGCAGCTTATATGTACAGGGGGCTGGTTCACCCCTCCACTTT | CASSLYVQGAGSPLHF
12 | TRBJ2-1 | . | . | TRBV7-2 | TGTGCCAGCAGCTGGAGCTACAATGAGCAGTTCTTC | CASSWSYNEQFF
12 | TRBJ2-3 | . | . | TRBV20-1 | TGCAGTGCTAGACAAAGGCCAGATACGCAGTATTTT | CSARQRPDTQYF
17 | TRBJ2-1 | . | . | TRBV29-1 | TGCAGCGGGGTAGGCAGCCCTACGACCGACTCCTACAATGAGCAGTTCTTC | CSGVGSPTTDSYNEQFF
15 | TRBJ2-5 | . | . | TRBV30 | TGTGCCTGGAGTGGGCGGGGGCGGAGGCAAGAGACCCAGTACTTC | CAWSGRGRRQETQYF
15 | TRBJ2-1 | . | . | TRBV7-9 | TGTGCCAGCAGCTTACGACTACTCTCCTACAATGAGCAGTTCTTC | CASSLRLLSYNEQFF
13 | TRBJ2-5 | . | TRBD2 | TRBV20-1 | TGCAGTGCCCTAGGACTAGGGGAGGAGACCCAGTACTTC | CSALGLGEETQYF
13 | TRBJ2-4 | . | TRBD2 | TRBV14 | TGTGCCAGCAGCCAAGCGTGGGAGGGCATTCAGTACTTC | CASSQAWEGIQYF
14 | TRBJ2-1 | . | . | TRBV20-1 | TGCAGTGCTAGAGCCCCACCCCCCGCTTATGAGCAGTTCTTC | CSARAPPPAYEQFF
14 | TRBJ2-1 | . | . | TRBV29-1 | TGCAGCGCTATGGCGGAGAGGACTTACAATGAGCAGTTCTTC | CSAMAERTYNEQFF
15 | TRBJ2-1 | . | . | TRBV18 | TGTGCCAGCTCACTTAGCCGGGACTGGGGGGATGAGCAGTTCTTC | CASSLSRDWGDEQFF
16 | TRBJ2-3 | . | . | TRBV30 | TGTGCCTGGGTGCAGGGAGGCCCCTCTAGCACAGATACGCAGTATTTT | CAWVQGGPSSTDTQYF
12 | TRBJ2-1 | once | . | TRBV12-3/TRBV12-4 | TGTGCCAGCAGTTCGAATTACAATGAGCAGTTCTTC | CASSSNYNEQFF
15 | TRBJ2-3 | . | TRBD2 | TRBV20-1 | TGCAGTGCTGGGACCCCTAGCGGGAGCATGGATACGCAGTATTTT | CSAGTPSGSMDTQYF
16 | TRBJ2-3 | . | TRBD2 | TRBV7-2 | TGTGCCAGCAGCTTACAAGCGGGAGGTACCACAGATACGCAGTATTTT | CASSLQAGGTTDTQYF
17 | TRBJ2-7 | . | . | TRBV7-2 | TGTGCCAGCAGCTTAGCGGGACCCCAAGGGGGGGTGGGAGAGCAGTACTTC | CASSLAGPQGGVGEQYF
13 | TRBJ1-2 | . | . | TRBV19 | TGTGCCAGTAGTCGAGAGGGGAGGTATGGCTACACCTTC | CASSREGRYGYTF
14 | TRBJ2-2 | . | . | TRBV9 | TGTGCCAGCAGCGCAAATAGTGGCCCCGGGGAGCTGTTTTTT | CASSANSGPGELFF
15 | TRBJ1-5 | . | TRBD1 | TRBV27 | TGTGCCAGCAGTTTAGGGACAGGTGGTTATCAGCCCCAGCATTTT | CASSLGTGGYQPQHF
14 | TRBJ2-1 | . | TRBD2 | TRBV18 | TGTGCCAGCTCACCAATAGAACGGGAGGATGAGCAGTTCTTC | CASSPIEREDEQFF
17 | TRBJ2-7 | . | TRBD2 | TRBV20-1 | TGCAGTGCTAGAGATCCTCAATCAGCGGGAGGTCTGTACGAGCAGTACTTC | CSARDPQSAGGLYEQYF
16 | TRBJ2-1 | . | TRBD2 | TRBV20-1 | TGCAGTGCTAGAGTCCTACTAGCGGGGGCCTACAATGAGCAGTTCTTC | CSARVLLAGAYNEQFF
14 | TRBJ2-2 | . | . | TRBV12-3/TRBV12-4 | TGTGCCAGCAGCCGCGCGGGGCCCACCGGGGAGCTGTTTTTT | CASSRAGPTGELFF
15 | TRBJ2-1 | . | TRBD2 | TRBV20-1 | TGCAGTGCTAGAGATCTGGGGGGGGGATACAATGAGCAGTTCTTC | CSARDLGGGYNEQFF
16 | TRBJ2-7 | . | TRBD2 | TRBV6-2/TRBV6-3 | TGTGCCAGCAGCCTCCTCGGGACTAGCGTCGCCTACGAGCAGTACTTC | CASSLLGTSVAYEQYF
13 | TRBJ2-1 | once | . | TRBV7-9 | TGTGCCAGCAGCCGGTCTAAGGACAATGAGCAGTTCTTC | CASSRSKDNEQFF
14 | TRBJ1-2 | . | TRBD1 | TRBV30 | TGTGCCTGGGGCCCCAAGGGACAGAACTATGGCTACACCTTC | CAWGPKGQNYGYTF
12 | TRBJ2-7 | few | . | TRBV15 | TGTGCCACCAGCAGAGATTCCGGGGAGCAGTACTTC | CATSRDSGEQYF
11 | TRBJ2-4 | . | . | TRBV28 | TGTGCCAGCAGTTTCTCAAACATTCAGTACTTC | CASSFSNIQYF
13 | TRBJ1-1 | . | . | TRBV30 | TGTGCCTGGAGACAGGGACGGTCCTATGAAGCTTTCTTT | CAWRQGRSYEAFF
12 | TRBJ1-2 | . | . | TRBV28 | TGTGCCAGCCGCCGCGGGAACTATGGCTACACCTTC | CASRRGNYGYTF
15 | TRBJ2-1 | . | TRBD2 | TRBV7-9 | TGTGCCAGCAGCCAAGGAGGGCTAGCGGGAGGCGAGCAGTTCTTC | CASSQGGLAGGEQFF
15 | TRBJ1-6 | . | . | TRBV5-6 | TGTGCCAGCAGCTTGTATCAGGCGGATAATTCACCCCTCCACTTT | CASSLYQADNSPLHF
14 | TRBJ1-1 | . | TRBD1 | TRBV3-1 | TGTGCCAGCAGCCATGGGACAGCTAACACTGAAGCTTTCTTT | CASSHGTANTEAFF
14 | TRBJ1-2 | . | . | TRBV15 | TGTGCCACCAGCAGAGACACATCTAACTATGGCTACACCTTC | CATSRDTSNYGYTF
15 | TRBJ2-1 | . | . | TRBV6-2/TRBV6-3 | TGTGCCAGCAGGACCGGAGGGGGCGGGTACAATGAGCAGTTCTTC | CASRTGGGGYNEQFF
16 | TRBJ1-5 | . | . | TRBV12-3/TRBV12-4 | TGTGCCAGCAGCTTCCATGGGAGTTCCGGCAATCAGCCCCAGCATTTT | CASSFHGSSGNQPQHF